This is a list of T cell receptor beta chains from one sample in a study of T cell responses to AZD1222 COVID-19 vaccine. Measured with immunoSEQ multiplex PCR; TCRdb has only the in-frame clones, and not every one. The data show 100,000 to 120,000 clones, about four fifths seen once. The sample here was peripheral blood, taken on day 0 of AZD1222 vaccination. The receptors were gathered from an adult in good health. The CDR3 runs from the conserved cysteine through the conserved F or W. The D gene is left open where the match is weak. Some rows mark clone size as missing; the rest say once, few, many or name a class of expanded clone.

v_call,d_call,clone_size,j_call,cdr3_length,cdr3_nt,cdr3_aa
TRBV5-1,TRBD1,few,TRBJ2-7,16,TGCGCCAGCAGCCTGATGCCTGTGACAGGGGCCAACGAGCAGTACTTC,CASSLMPVTGANEQYF
TRBV27,NA,NA,TRBJ2-2,14,TGTGCCAGCAGTTTTGGGGATCGGAACGGGGAGCTGTTTTTT,CASSFGDRNGELFF
TRBV7-3,TRBD1,NA,TRBJ2-7,14,TGTGCCAGCAGCGTGGGACAGGGCGACAACGAGCAGTACTTC,CASSVGQGDNEQYF
TRBV2,TRBD2,once,TRBJ2-7,14,TGTGCCAGCAGGCGAACACTAGCGGGAGACGAGCAGTACTTC,CASRRTLAGDEQYF
TRBV19,NA,NA,TRBJ2-1,16,TGTGCCAGTAGCCCCACCTCGGGCAGCCTCTACAATGAGCAGTTCTTC,CASSPTSGSLYNEQFF
TRBV11-2,NA,once,TRBJ1-4,16,TGTGCCAGCAGCTTAGGAGGGGCCGCAACTAATGAAAAACTGTTTTTT,CASSLGGAATNEKLFF
TRBV6-1,NA,NA,TRBJ1-3,16,TGTGCCAGCAGTGAACAAAGAGGGGGGAGCGGAAACACCATATATTTT,CASSEQRGGSGNTIYF
TRBV4-3,NA,NA,TRBJ1-3,18,TGCGCCAGCAGCCAAGATCTTCCGGACGGACCCACTGGAAACACCATATATTTT,CASSQDLPDGPTGNTIYF
TRBV2,NA,once,TRBJ1-2,14,TGTGCCAGCAGGAAGGGGGACGGGAACTATGGCTACACCTTC,CASRKGDGNYGYTF
TRBV19,TRBD2,NA,TRBJ2-3,15,TGTGCCAGTAGTTTTGAGCGGGGGGTCACAGATACGCAGTATTTT,CASSFERGVTDTQYF
TRBV28,NA,once,TRBJ2-2,15,TGTGCCAGCCTTCTACAATTGACAGTAGGCGGGGAGCTGTTTTTT,CASLLQLTVGGELFF
TRBV7-2,NA,NA,TRBJ1-3,15,TGTGCCAGCAGCCGCACCCCGGGATCTGGAAACACCATATATTTT,CASSRTPGSGNTIYF
TRBV6-2/TRBV6-3,NA,NA,TRBJ1-5,16,TGTGCCAGCAGTTACGGCGGCAGCAATAGCAATCAGCCCCAGCATTTT,CASSYGGSNSNQPQHF
TRBV20-1,NA,NA,TRBJ2-2,11,TGCAGTGCTAGACGGGCCGGGGAGCTGTTTTTT,CSARRAGELFF
TRBV27,TRBD1,NA,TRBJ1-4,16,TGTGCCAGCAGTTTGTACGAGGGGGCGAAATCCCCAAAACTGTTTTTT,CASSLYEGAKSPKLFF
TRBV30,NA,NA,TRBJ1-1,14,TGTGCCTGGACGAAACTTGACACGAACACTGAAGCTTTCTTT,CAWTKLDTNTEAFF
TRBV6-5,NA,NA,TRBJ1-2,14,TGTGCCAGCAGCCCCCTGCAAGATAACTATGGCTACACCTTC,CASSPLQDNYGYTF
TRBV9,NA,few,TRBJ1-6,16,TGTGCCAGCAGCGTAGGGTTCCCGGGAGAGGGGTCACCCCTCCACTTT,CASSVGFPGEGSPLHF
TRBV7-2,NA,NA,TRBJ1-2,15,TGTGCCAGCAGCTTAGGGGCGGGGTTTAACTATGGCTACACCTTC,CASSLGAGFNYGYTF
TRBV28,TRBD2,NA,TRBJ2-7,14,TGTGCCAGCGGTGGACTAGCGGGAGTCTACGAGCAGTACTTC,CASGGLAGVYEQYF
TRBV2,TRBD1,few,TRBJ2-1,13,TGTGCCAGCGACAGGGGGTCGTACAATGAGCAGTTCTTC,CASDRGSYNEQFF
TRBV7-3,NA,NA,TRBJ1-2,14,TGTGCCAGCAGCTTGGGGACACAGAAACGAGGCTACACCTTC,CASSLGTQKRGYTF
TRBV21-1,NA,NA,TRBJ1-5,15,TGTGCCAGCAGCAGTAGGACAGGACGGGGTCAGCCCCAGCATTTT,CASSSRTGRGQPQHF
TRBV6-5,NA,once,TRBJ2-4,13,TGTGCCAGCAGTCCCTCCGCGGCCCGGGTTAAGTACTTC,CASSPSAARVKYF
TRBV11-2,TRBD2,NA,TRBJ2-7,16,TGTGCCAGCAGCTTAGGGTACTCTAGCGGGACCTACGAGCAGTACTTC,CASSLGYSSGTYEQYF
TRBV7-2,NA,few,TRBJ2-7,13,TGTGCCAGCAGCTCGTACACTACCTACGAGCAGTACTTC,CASSSYTTYEQYF
TRBV28,TRBD1,NA,TRBJ1-2,13,TGTGCCAGCAGCCGACAGGGTAGTCGAGGCTACACCTTC,CASSRQGSRGYTF
TRBV3-1/TRBV3-2,NA,NA,TRBJ2-7,17,TGTGCCAGCAGCCAAGACCCGACAGATATAGAGGTCTACGAGCAGTACTTC,CASSQDPTDIEVYEQYF
TRBV5-1,NA,NA,TRBJ1-4,15,TGCGCCAGCAGCGGAAGGGGGGATAGTATTGAAAAACTGTTTTTT,CASSGRGDSIEKLFF
TRBV6-5,TRBD1,NA,TRBJ2-2,14,TGTGCCAGCAGTCAGGGGGCGTGGACCGGGGAGCTGTTTTTT,CASSQGAWTGELFF
TRBV18,TRBD1,NA,TRBJ1-1,14,TGTGCCAGCTCACCTCAGGGGGCGAACACTGAAGCTTTCTTT,CASSPQGANTEAFF
TRBV6-1,NA,NA,TRBJ1-1,13,TGTGCCAGCAGTGAGGTCCGGGGGACTGAAGCTTTCTTT,CASSEVRGTEAFF
TRBV28,NA,NA,TRBJ1-1,12,TGTGCCAGCCGGGAAGGGCACACTGAAGCTTTCTTT,CASREGHTEAFF
TRBV18,TRBD1,NA,TRBJ1-2,15,TGTGCCAGCTCACGACTGCAGGACAGGGTCGATGGCTACACCTTC,CASSRLQDRVDGYTF
TRBV30,TRBD1,NA,TRBJ2-1,14,TGTGCCTGGAGTTCCTGGACAGGGGAAAATGAGCAGTTCTTC,CAWSSWTGENEQFF
TRBV19,NA,NA,TRBJ1-1,14,TGTGCCAGTAGTGTACAGACAGGGAACACTGAAGCTTTCTTT,CASSVQTGNTEAFF
TRBV12-3/TRBV12-4,NA,NA,TRBJ1-2,11,TGTGCCAGCAGTCAGTTTAACGGCTACACCTTC,CASSQFNGYTF
TRBV19,NA,few,TRBJ1-5,15,TGTGCCAGTAGTTCCAGGGGCCCTAACAATCAGCCCCAGCATTTT,CASSSRGPNNQPQHF
TRBV20-1,NA,NA,TRBJ1-2,11,TGCAGTCCGGAACGGTCGGGTGGCTACACCTTC,CSPERSGGYTF
TRBV27,NA,NA,TRBJ1-5,13,TGTGCCAGCAGTTTTGGGGTCAATCAGCCCCAGCATTTT,CASSFGVNQPQHF
TRBV4-3,TRBD1,NA,TRBJ1-1,14,TGCGCCAGCAGCCAAGTGACAGGGGGACACGGAGCTTTCTTT,CASSQVTGGHGAFF
TRBV18,NA,NA,TRBJ2-7,13,TGTGCCAGCTCACCACAACTAGAATACGAGCAGTACTTC,CASSPQLEYEQYF
TRBV2,TRBD2,NA,TRBJ2-1,14,TGTGCCAGCAGTGTTATGCTAGCGGGCAATGAGCAGTTCTTC,CASSVMLAGNEQFF
TRBV19,NA,NA,TRBJ1-3,13,TGTGCCAGTAGAAATTTATCCGGAAACACCATATATTTT,CASRNLSGNTIYF
TRBV4-1,NA,NA,TRBJ1-2,15,TGCGCCAGCAGCCAACCTATTCAGAGTAGGGCCAGCTACACCTTC,CASSQPIQSRASYTF
TRBV19,TRBD1,once,TRBJ2-4,15,TGTGCCAGTAGCTGGGACAGGTCTCACCAAAACATTCAGTACTTC,CASSWDRSHQNIQYF
TRBV7-7,NA,NA,TRBJ2-2,15,TGTGCCAGCAGCCCCCGGGCCGCGAACACCGGGGAGCTGTTTTTT,CASSPRAANTGELFF
TRBV2,NA,NA,TRBJ1-3,14,TGTGCCAGCTCTAGCAGGGTATTTAGAAACACCATATATTTT,CASSSRVFRNTIYF
TRBV10-3,TRBD1,NA,TRBJ1-2,14,TGTGCCATCTCCCTTCCAGGGGGCTTGTATGGCTACACCTTC,CAISLPGGLYGYTF
TRBV9,TRBD1,NA,TRBJ1-2,14,TGTGCCAGCAGCCGGGACAGGGACTTCTATGGCTACACCTTC,CASSRDRDFYGYTF